This T cell receptor beta chain comes out of a study of T cell changes during pregnancy in multiple sclerosis (dated by TCRdb to between 2017 and 2020). Some background on the complete study: Changes in the T cell repertoire over the course of pregnancy were examined in this study in women with multiple sclerosis.

CDR1 and CDR2 are drawn from the germline V gene: SGHVS, FQNEAQ. From the cysteine through the phenylalanine, the CDR3 covers 20 amino acids. Solely the CDR3 DNA is kept, with 60 bases framed from the first base. V is clipped by 5 bases and J by 0 bases, and the sequence between their germline boundaries is 26 bases long. With respect to this clone: Its antigen has not been determined. It has no much larger one-base neighbor in the sample; base qualities were not kept.

Library preparation employed the immunoSEQ multiplex PCR assay. Entries here come from immuneACCESS through TCRdb and include only in-frame sequences with V and J called. Some clones fail to appear in such tables; in the studies checked, an unresolved V gene covers under half of the shortfall, and the cause of the remainder is unknown. The sample table lists about 59,000 clones, approximately 94% of them with a count of one. The top ten clonotypes cover roughly 2.4% of the sample. Rearrangement joined TRBV7-8 to TRBJ1-3; D gene: possibly TRBD1, on 6 matching bases. The starting material was CD8+ T cells from peripheral blood mononuclear cells, obtained after pregnancy. This TCR came from a female donor with multiple sclerosis, enrolled in a pregnancy study. The sequence in DNA is TGTGCCAGCAGCCCCGGGGTGCCAGGGGAGAGTATGTACTCTGGAAACACCATATATTTT. The encoded protein is CASSPGVPGESMYSGNTIYF.